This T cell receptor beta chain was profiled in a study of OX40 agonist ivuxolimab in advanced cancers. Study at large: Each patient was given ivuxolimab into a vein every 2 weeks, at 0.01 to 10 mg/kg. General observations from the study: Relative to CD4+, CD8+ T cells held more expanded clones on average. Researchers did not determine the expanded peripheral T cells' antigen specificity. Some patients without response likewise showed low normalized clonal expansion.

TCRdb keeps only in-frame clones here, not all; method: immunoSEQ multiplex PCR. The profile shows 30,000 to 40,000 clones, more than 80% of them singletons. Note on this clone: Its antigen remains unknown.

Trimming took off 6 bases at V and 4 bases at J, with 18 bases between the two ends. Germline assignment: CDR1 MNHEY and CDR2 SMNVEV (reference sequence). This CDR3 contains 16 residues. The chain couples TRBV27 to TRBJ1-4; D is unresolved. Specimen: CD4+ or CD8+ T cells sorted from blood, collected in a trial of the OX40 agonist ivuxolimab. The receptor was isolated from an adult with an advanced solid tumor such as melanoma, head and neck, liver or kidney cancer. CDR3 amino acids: CASRPTRLLGNEKLFF. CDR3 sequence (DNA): TGTGCCAGCAGACCCACTCGACTGTTGGGTAATGAAAAACTGTTTTTT.